These 21 T cell receptor beta chains were sequenced from one sample in a study of blood T cell repertoires in COVID-19. TCRdb's copy holds only in-frame clones and misses some; the assay was immunoSEQ multiplex PCR. The table has some 100,000 clones, roughly 87% seen once. Sequences were obtained from peripheral blood. These receptors were obtained from a woman aged 55 to 70 with acute or convalescent COVID-19.

A remark on this clone: One end of the junction fails to match germline, which may point to a read error. The chain joins TRBV5-1 to TRBJ1-1; 7 bases align to TRBD1. CDR3 length: 15 amino acids. Germline V gives CDR1 SGHRS, CDR2 YFSETQ. The CDR3 here is CSSSQGDYMNTEAFF. DNA of the CDR3: TGCTCCAGTTCTCAGGGGGATTATATGAACACTGAAGCTTTCTTT.

The rearrangement links TRBV14 to TRBJ2-3; TRBD2 is a possible D gene (6 bases). The CDR3 extends over 13 amino acids. Germline CDR1 reads SGHDN; CDR2 reads FVKESK. Trimming shortened V by 8 bases and J by 6 bases, and 15 bases separated the two germline ends. In DNA form, the CDR3 reads TGTGCCAGCGGGATCGGGAGTAAGGATACGCAGTATTTT. Amino acid sequence: CASGIGSKDTQYF.

The CDR3 spells CASNRYSYNEQFF. CDR3 coding DNA: TGTGCCAGCAATAGATACTCCTACAATGAGCAGTTCTTC. The chain carries TRBV2 and TRBJ2-1, with D uncertain. V was trimmed by 7 bases and J by 0 bases, leaving 7 bases between them. The CDR3 is 13 amino acids. Germline-derived CDR1 and CDR2 are SNHLY and FYNNEI. Variable domain in full (rest from reference TRBV2 and TRBJ2-1): EPEVTQTPSHQVTQMGQEVILRCVPISNHLYFYWYRQILGQKVEFLVSFYNNEISEKSEIFDDQFSVERPDGSNFTLKIRSTKLEDSAMYFCASNRYSYNEQFFGPGTRLTVL.

The chain employs TRBV7-9 and TRBJ2-1; D is unclear. The CDR3 has 14 residues. CDR1 is SEHNR and CDR2 is FQNEAQ in the germline V gene (reference sequence). Trimming cost V 5 bases and J 5 bases, with 13 bases left between them. The CDR3 region is CASSPLGVDNEQFF. The CDR3 DNA follows: TGTGCCAGCAGCCCTTTGGGCGTGGACAATGAGCAGTTCTTC.

The chain joins TRBV3-1 (or the pseudogene TRBV3-2) to TRBJ2-1; 9 nucleotides align to TRBD2. The trim removed 4 bases at V and 5 bases at J, leaving 6 bases unmatched. The germline gives CDR1 LGHDT, CDR2 YNNKEL (reference sequence). The length of the CDR3 is 15 residues. CDR3 sequence: CASSRAGLANNEQFF. The CDR3 nucleotides are TGTGCCAGCAGCCGCGCCGGACTAGCGAACAATGAGCAGTTCTTC.

V gene TRBV5-1 combines with J gene TRBJ2-3, with D perhaps TRBD2 (5 bases). The ends were cut back, 7 bases at V and 5 bases at J, with 14 bases in the middle. This CDR3 comprises 13 residues. The V gene's germline CDR1 is SGHRS and CDR2 YFSETQ. This CDR3 reads CASVRRDGDTQYF. For the CDR3, the DNA is TGCGCCAGCGTTAGACGGGATGGAGATACGCAGTATTTT. Full variable domain (rest looked up from reference TRBV5-1 and TRBJ2-3): KAGVTQTPRYLIKTRGQQVTLSCSPISGHRSVSWYQQTPGQGLQFLFEYFSETQRNKGNFPGRFSGRQFSNSRSEMNVSTLELGDSALYLCASVRRDGDTQYFGPGTRLTVL.

The V gene is TRBV28, the J gene TRBJ1-5, with TRBD1 as a possible D gene (6 bases). V dropped 5 bases and J dropped 2 bases, with 10 bases sitting between them. This CDR3 is built from 14 residues. Germline assignment: CDR1 MDHEN and CDR2 SYDVKM. The CDR3 region is CASSTGPGNQPQHF. In nucleotides, the CDR3 is TGTGCCAGCAGTACAGGGCCTGGCAATCAGCCCCAGCATTTT.

The chain combines TRBV28 with TRBJ1-4, with 10 bases that match TRBD1. Germline loops: CDR1 MDHEN, CDR2 SYDVKM. The CDR3 extends over 16 amino acids. With 7 bases clipped from V and 7 bases from J, the junction kept 12 bases outside the gene matches. The CDR3 loop is CASTTGGAWGLEKLFF. The CDR3 nucleotides read TGTGCCAGCACGACAGGGGGCGCGTGGGGTCTTGAAAAACTGTTTTTT.

V gene TRBV15 combines with J gene TRBJ1-5; D gene unclear. Germline assignment: CDR1 LNHNV and CDR2 YYDKDF (reference sequence). Between the trimmed V and J ends, which lost 3 bases and 4 bases, there was a span of 13 bases. CDR3 length: 15 residues. CDR3 nucleotide sequence: TGTGCCACCAGCAGCCCCTTGCGCTTAAATCAGCCCCAGCATTTT. Its translation is CATSSPLRLNQPQHF. The entire variable domain, with the rest obtained from reference TRBV15 and TRBJ1-5, is as follows: DAMVIQNPRYQVTQFGKPVTLSCSQTLNHNVMYWYQQKSSQAPKLLFHYYDKDFNNEADTPDNFQSRRPNTSFCFLDIRSPGLGDTAMYLCATSSPLRLNQPQHFGDGTRLSIL.

V gene TRBV5-4 combines with J gene TRBJ2-6; no clear D. V was cut by 5 bases and J by 0 bases, with 9 bases left in between. The V gene's germline CDR1 is SGHNT and CDR2 YYREEE (reference sequence). CDR3 length: 15 residues. The CDR3 is CASRPQSSGANVLTF. The CDR3 nucleotides read TGTGCCAGCAGACCACAAAGCTCTGGGGCCAACGTCCTGACTTTC.

The genes are TRBV29-1 and TRBJ1-4, with D perhaps matching TRBD1 (6 bases). Between the trimmed V and J ends, which lost 5 bases and 6 bases, there was a span of 10 bases. Looked up from germline, CDR1 is SQVTM and CDR2 is ANQGSEA. The length of the CDR3 is 12 residues. The CDR3 DNA is TGCAGCGTTCGGGACAAGGATGAAAAACTGTTTTTT. This translates into CSVRDKDEKLFF.

The chain employs TRBV5-1 and TRBJ1-4; unclear D gene. The CDR3 sequence is 14 residues long. Germline values: CDR1 SGHRS, CDR2 YFSETQ. V was clipped by 2 bases and J by 0 bases, with 5 bases between them. In DNA, the CDR3 is TGCGCCAGCAGCTTACAACCAACTAATGAAAAACTGTTTTTT. It is translated as CASSLQPTNEKLFF.

The chain is built from TRBV6-1 and TRBJ1-1; 8 bases are a match to TRBD1. CDR3 length: 14 residues. Losses at the gene ends were 1 base for V and 6 bases for J; bases not matched to a gene: 4. From germline, CDR1 is MNHNS and CDR2 SASEGT. The CDR3: CASSEEQGAPEAFF. The CDR3 DNA reads TGTGCCAGCAGTGAAGAGCAGGGGGCCCCTGAAGCTTTCTTT.

CDR3 amino acids: CASRLAGGSSYNEQFF. CDR3 nucleotides: TGTGCCAGCAGACTAGCGGGAGGCTCCTCCTACAATGAGCAGTTCTTC. The V gene is TRBV2, the J gene TRBJ2-1; 12 nucleotides agree with TRBD2. V shed 6 bases, J shed 0 bases, and the junction held 3 bases outside the gene matches. The CDR3 runs to 16 residues. Germline CDR1 reads SNHLY; CDR2 reads FYNNEI.

The chain carries TRBV2 and TRBJ1-2, with D uncertain. V dropped 9 bases and J dropped 4 bases, with 18 bases sitting between them. CDR1 is SNHLY and CDR2 is FYNNEI in the germline V gene. This CDR3 is built from 14 residues. CDR3 amino acids: CASHTGVPVYGYTF. The CDR3 coding sequence is TGTGCCAGTCATACCGGGGTCCCCGTCTATGGCTACACCTTC.

Written as DNA, the CDR3 is TGTGCCAGCAGCGCGACTAGCGGGAGCTGGTCTGAGCAGTTCTTC. Translated, it gives CASSATSGSWSEQFF. The chain employs TRBV9 and TRBJ2-1; 12 bases map to TRBD2. With 3 bases clipped from V and 9 bases from J, the junction kept 7 bases outside the gene matches. Germline lookup yields CDR1 SGDLS and CDR2 YYNGEE. The CDR3 contains 15 residues.

This clone was detected a few times. The rearrangement links TRBV9 to TRBJ2-5, with 11 positions matching TRBD1. CDR1 is SGDLS and CDR2 is YYNGEE in the germline V gene. V lost 3 bases to trimming and J lost 2 bases; unmatched junction nucleotides: 6. This CDR3 region has 16 residues. CDR3 in DNA: TGTGCCAGCAGCGCCCGGACAGGGGGCTTTCAAGAGACCCAGTACTTC. Translated: CASSARTGGFQETQYF.

In DNA form, the CDR3 reads TGTGCCAGTAGTATGGGGGACAGGGAAGGTGAAAAACTGTTTTTT. Protein: CASSMGDREGEKLFF. The J gene is TRBJ1-4, the V gene TRBV19, with 9 bases aligning to TRBD1. Germline lookup yields CDR1 LNHDA and CDR2 SQIVND (reference sequence). The V segment lost 3 bases and the J segment 7 bases; nucleotides outside the gene matches: 6. The CDR3 is 15 amino acids.

V is TRBV19 and J is TRBJ2-6; TRBD1 aligns across 7 bases. CDR3 size: 14 residues. The germline CDR1 and CDR2 sequences are LNHDA and SQIVND (reference sequence). V lost 9 bases to trimming and J lost 2 bases; unmatched junction nucleotides: 4. The CDR3 sequence is CASYDRAGANVLTF. The DNA for the CDR3 is TGTGCCAGCTATGACAGGGCTGGGGCCAACGTCCTGACTTTC.

The chain is built from TRBV5-1 and TRBJ1-1; unclear D gene. The CDR3 runs to 16 residues. V lost 0 bases to trimming and J lost 0 bases, with 12 bases between them. Germline lookup yields CDR1 SGHRS and CDR2 YFSETQ. The CDR3 coding sequence is TGCGCCAGCAGCTTGGTAGCGGGCTACATGAACACTGAAGCTTTCTTT. It yields the protein CASSLVAGYMNTEAFF.

The chain recombines TRBV30 with TRBJ2-1, with 9 bases identical to TRBD2. The CDR3 spans 14 residues. Germline V gene data show CDR1 as GTSNPN and CDR2 as SVGIG (reference sequence). Germline trimming cut 2 bases from V and 13 bases from J; bases unmatched to any gene: 12. As DNA, the CDR3 is TGTGCCTGGAGTTCCCAATCTGTAGCGGGAGACCAGTTCTTC. This sequence encodes CAWSSQSVAGDQFF. The full variable domain, with the rest looked up from reference TRBV30 and TRBJ2-1, is SQTIHQWPATLVQPVGSPLSLECTVEGTSNPNLYWYRQAAGRGLQLLFYSVGIGQISSEVPQNLSASRPQDRQFILSSKKLLLSDSGFYLCAWSSQSVAGDQFFGPGTRLTVL.